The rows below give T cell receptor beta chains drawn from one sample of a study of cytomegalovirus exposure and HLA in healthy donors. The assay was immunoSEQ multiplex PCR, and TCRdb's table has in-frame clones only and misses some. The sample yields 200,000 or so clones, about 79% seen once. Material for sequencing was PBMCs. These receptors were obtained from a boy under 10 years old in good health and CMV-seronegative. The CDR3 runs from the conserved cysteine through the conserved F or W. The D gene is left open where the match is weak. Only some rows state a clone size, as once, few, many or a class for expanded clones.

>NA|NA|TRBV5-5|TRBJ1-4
TGTGCCAGCAGCGTTGAGGCAGGGGATGAAAAACTGTTTTTT
CASSVEAGDEKLFF
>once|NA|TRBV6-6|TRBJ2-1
TGTGCCAGCAGTCCCGGGGATAGATCCTACAATGAGCAGTTCTTC
CASSPGDRSYNEQFF
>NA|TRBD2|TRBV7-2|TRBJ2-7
TGTGCCAGCAGCTCGACTAGCGGGGGGATTGTCGGACAGTACTTC
CASSSTSGGIVGQYF
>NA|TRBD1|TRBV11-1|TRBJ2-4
TGTGCCAGCAGCTCCCGGGACAGCCTAGCCAAAAACATTCAGTACTTC
CASSSRDSLAKNIQYF
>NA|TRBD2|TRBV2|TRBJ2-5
TGTGCCAGCAGTGAAGCCCTCTGGACTAGCTGGGAGACCCAGTACTTC
CASSEALWTSWETQYF
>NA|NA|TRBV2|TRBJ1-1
TGTGCCAGCAGTGCAGGGTCGGAGGGAGCTTTCTTT
CASSAGSEGAFF
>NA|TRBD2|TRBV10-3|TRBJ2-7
TGTGCCATCACTCCCCGGGGAGGGACCGGCGAGCAGTACTTC
CAITPRGGTGEQYF
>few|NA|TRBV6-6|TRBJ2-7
TGTGCCAGCAAAACTGGTTACGAGCAGTACTTC
CASKTGYEQYF
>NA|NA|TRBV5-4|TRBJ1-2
TGTGCCAGCACCGACACCTATGGCTACACCTTC
CASTDTYGYTF
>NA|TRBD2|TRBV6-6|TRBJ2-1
TGTGCCAGCGGGACTAGCGGAGGGCGGTCCTACAATGAGCAGTTCTTC
CASGTSGGRSYNEQFF